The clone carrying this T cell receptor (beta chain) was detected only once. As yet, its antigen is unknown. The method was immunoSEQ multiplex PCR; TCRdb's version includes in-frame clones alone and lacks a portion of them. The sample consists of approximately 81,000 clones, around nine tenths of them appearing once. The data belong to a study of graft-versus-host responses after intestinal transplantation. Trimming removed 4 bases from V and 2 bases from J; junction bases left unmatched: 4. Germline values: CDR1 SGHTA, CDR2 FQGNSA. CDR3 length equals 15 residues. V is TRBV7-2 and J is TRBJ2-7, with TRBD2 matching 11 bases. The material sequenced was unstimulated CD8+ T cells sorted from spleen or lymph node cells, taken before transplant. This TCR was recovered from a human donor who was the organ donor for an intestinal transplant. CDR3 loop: CASSSGLAGAYEQYF. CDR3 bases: TGTGCCAGCAGCTCCGGACTAGCGGGTGCCTACGAGCAGTACTTC.